Listed below are T cell receptor beta chains from one sample, sequenced in a study of T cells in Graves' hyperthyroidism and ophthalmopathy. One entry per CDR3 protein, called by TCRdb with MiXCR from the multiplex PCR reads. The repertoire holds 500,000 to 650,000 distinct CDR3 sequences, with 17% as singletons. The sequencing input was blood. These receptors were taken from a woman aged 18 to 35 with Graves' ophthalmopathy. Each CDR3 is given without its conserved first and last residue.

TRBV25-1	TRBJ2-1	ASSDFGVGYSYNEQF
TRBV12-3/TRBV12-4	TRBJ2-1	ASSLSGGDDNEQF
TRBV3-2	TRBJ2-7	ASSQERSDRDEQY
TRBV6-5	TRBJ2-3	ASSYSYRTADTQY
TRBV7-2	TRBJ2-1	ASSLGSWWTSGRARDEQF
TRBV28	TRBJ2-1	ASREGDRVLLAGDRGDEQF
TRBV19	TRBJ1-2	ASSIGSGTGGNGYT
TRBV6-2/TRBV6-3	TRBJ1-6	ASSYESNNSPLH
TRBV4-1	TRBJ1-1	ASSQARVMNTEAF
TRBV20-1	TRBJ2-3	SAPRLGADTQY
TRBV2	TRBJ2-7	AIRQGGYEQY
TRBV30	TRBJ2-1	AWSVRIGINEQF
TRBV7-9	TRBJ1-1	ASSLARDGGTEAF
TRBV27	TRBJ1-3	ASSLSKGGYGNTIY
TRBV3-1	TRBJ2-1	ASSLFGGSSYNEQF
TRBV9	TRBJ1-1	ASSVSVGTANTEAF
TRBV20-1	TRBJ1-2	SARGTVTMIYGYT
TRBV6-1	TRBJ2-3	ASARDYTDTQY
TRBV19	TRBJ1-1	ASSKRVVDTEAF
TRBV7-8	TRBJ2-1	ASSLGKMAFHNEQF
TRBV5-4	TRBJ1-1	ASSLAGVATEAF
TRBV6-1	TRBJ1-2	AGILGPYGYT
TRBV20-1	TRBJ2-3	SASDWDTGGTDTQY
TRBV5-5	TRBJ1-4	ASSFGGAMF
TRBV7-9	TRBJ2-1	ASSPANEQF
TRBV20-1	TRBJ2-5	SAWLGGWGETQY
TRBV5-1	TRBJ1-2	ASSLLGEGAFFYGYT
TRBV5-1	TRBJ2-1	ASSLGLGTGNEQF
TRBV2	TRBJ2-2	ASGAVNTGELF
TRBV28	TRBJ2-3	ASSSRTSEAQY
TRBV2	TRBJ1-5	ASSDARAGHQPQH
TRBV28	TRBJ1-2	ASSRTGTIYGYT
TRBV19	TRBJ1-1	ASSIAGNEAF
TRBV7-9	TRBJ2-6	ASSPSVDSGANVLT
TRBV28	.	ASSQEGRSYNEQY
TRBV4-1	TRBJ1-4	ASSQGASVTNEKLF
TRBV28	TRBJ2-5	ASIKVGTSVQETQY
TRBV3-1	TRBJ2-5	ASSPPSSGTETQY
TRBV28	TRBJ1-1	ASLEAF
TRBV20-1	TRBJ2-7	SASKWGEQY
TRBV20-1	TRBJ1-5	SAQLDGRAHQPQH